This TCR beta chain was captured by sequencing in a study of CD8+ T cells in alopecia areata. V was pared by 3 bases and J by 4 bases, with 12 bases between. From germline, CDR1 is SGHDN and CDR2 FVKESK. The CDR3 covers 14 residues. The sample's treatment: oral pan-JAK inhibitor, 5-10 mg twice daily. Investigators isolated RNA and reverse transcribed it into cDNA to act as the sequencing template. Method: immunoSEQ multiplex PCR; TCRdb's copy keeps in-frame clones and lacks some. The sample contains about 190,000 clones, 45% to 65% of which appear only once. This chain connects TRBV14 to TRBJ2-5; TRBD1 is a possible D gene (6 bases). The TCR originated in a human donor with alopecia areata. Sequencing used CD4+ T cells sorted from blood, obtained at week 4, from a patient treated with tofacitinib. For the CDR3, the DNA is TGTGCCAGCAGCCAGGGGGCGAGGTCAGAGACCCAGTACTTC. Its translation is CASSQGARSETQYF.